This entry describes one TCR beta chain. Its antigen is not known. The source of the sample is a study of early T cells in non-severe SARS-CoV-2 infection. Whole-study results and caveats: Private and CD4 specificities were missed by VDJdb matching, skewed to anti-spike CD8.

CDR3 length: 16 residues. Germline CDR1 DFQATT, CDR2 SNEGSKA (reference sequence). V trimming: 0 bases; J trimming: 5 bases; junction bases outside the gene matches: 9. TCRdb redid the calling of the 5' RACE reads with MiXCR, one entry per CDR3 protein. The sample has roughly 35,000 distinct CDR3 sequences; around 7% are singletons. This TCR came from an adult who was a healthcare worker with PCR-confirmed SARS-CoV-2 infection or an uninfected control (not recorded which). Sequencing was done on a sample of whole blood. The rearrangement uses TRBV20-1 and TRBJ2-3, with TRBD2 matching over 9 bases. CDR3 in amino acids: CSARDGGGLAQDTQYF. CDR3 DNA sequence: TGCAGTGCTAGAGATGGGGGGGGACTAGCCCAAGATACGCAGTATTTT.